The rows below give T cell receptor beta chains drawn from one sample of a study of shared clonotypes between healthy human individuals. Sequenced by immunoSEQ multiplex PCR; TCRdb stores in-frame clones only, minus some. The sample shows around 2.1 million clones, under 95% of them seen only once. The material sequenced was naive CD8+ T cells from PBMCs. These TCRs come from a man in his late teens or twenties in good health. Some clones in this sample may be carry-over from other donors' samples. The CDR3 runs from the conserved cysteine through the conserved F or W. The D gene is left open where the match is weak. Some rows have no size entry. The others give once, few or many, or a class for an expanded clone.

NA TRBJ2-1 NA TRBV2 CASSYHVGDEQFF TGTGCCAGCAGCTACCACGTCGGGGATGAGCAGTTCTTC
TRBD1 TRBJ1-1 NA TRBV4-1 CASSQPSAYRGTEAFF TGCGCCAGCAGCCAACCTTCCGCCTACAGGGGCACTGAAGCTTTCTTT
NA TRBJ1-2 once TRBV27 CASSPLIGVYTF TGTGCCAGCAGTCCCCTAATCGGGGTCTACACCTTC
TRBD2 TRBJ2-2 NA TRBV7-9 CASSNRRGRAIGELFF TGTGCCAGCTCCAATAGACGGGGGAGGGCCATCGGGGAGCTGTTTTTT
NA TRBJ1-1 NA TRBV27 CASSFLPGTKGAFF TGTGCCAGCAGTTTTCTACCGGGTACCAAAGGAGCTTTCTTT
TRBD1 TRBJ2-3 NA TRBV28 CASSEGTVPITDTQYF TGTGCCAGCAGTGAAGGGACAGTGCCCATCACAGATACGCAGTATTTT
NA TRBJ1-5 once TRBV29-1 CSVGGKYNQPQHF TGCAGCGTTGGCGGGAAGTACAATCAGCCCCAGCATTTT
NA TRBJ1-5 NA TRBV6-1 CASSEGVQGNQPQHF TGTGCCAGCAGTGAAGGCGTCCAGGGCAATCAGCCCCAGCATTTT
TRBD2 TRBJ2-1 NA TRBV9 CASSPASGYNEQFF TGTGCCAGCAGCCCTGCTAGCGGGTACAATGAGCAGTTCTTC
NA TRBJ2-7 NA TRBV27 CASSPSAGPIQYEQYF TGTGCCAGCAGTCCTTCGGCAGGGCCCATCCAGTACGAGCAGTACTTC
NA TRBJ1-1 NA TRBV28 CASSLGGPRNTEAFF TGTGCCAGCAGTTTAGGGGGGCCTCGGAACACTGAAGCTTTCTTT
NA TRBJ2-7 NA TRBV6-6 CAISVKALYEQYF TGTGCCATCAGTGTTAAGGCCCTCTACGAGCAGTACTTC
NA TRBJ1-2 once TRBV9 CASSDGTTARGGYTF TGTGCCAGCAGCGACGGGACGACGGCCCGAGGTGGCTACACCTTC
TRBD1 TRBJ2-7 NA TRBV9 CASSVRDRGHEQYF TGTGCCAGCAGCGTCCGGGACAGGGGCCACGAGCAGTACTTC
NA TRBJ1-2 NA TRBV29-1 CSVRGADGYGYTF TGCAGCGTCAGAGGGGCAGATGGCTATGGCTACACCTTC
TRBD1 TRBJ1-1 NA TRBV5-8 CASSWGQGNTEAFF TGTGCCAGCAGCTGGGGACAGGGGAACACTGAAGCTTTCTTT
NA TRBJ2-7 NA TRBV13 CASSLVSAGDHHEQYF TGTGCCAGCAGCTTAGTTTCGGCAGGGGACCACCACGAGCAGTACTTC
TRBD2 TRBJ2-7 NA TRBV11-2 CASSLVAGVEQYF TGTGCCAGCAGCTTAGTTGCGGGGGTCGAGCAGTACTTC
TRBD1 TRBJ2-7 NA TRBV6-5 CASSYSDREYF TGTGCCAGCAGTTACTCGGACAGGGAGTACTTC
NA TRBJ2-3 NA TRBV4-1 CASSRIFKVGSPDTQYF TGCGCCAGCAGCCGTATCTTTAAGGTCGGGAGCCCAGATACGCAGTATTTT
NA TRBJ2-4 NA TRBV6-6 CASSYLQGAKNIQYF TGTGCCAGCAGTTATTTACAGGGAGCCAAAAACATTCAGTACTTC
NA TRBJ2-3 NA TRBV28 CASTPRHTATDTQYF TGTGCCAGCACCCCCAGACACACAGCCACAGATACGCAGTATTTT
NA TRBJ1-1 NA TRBV19 CASSMAGTEAFF TGTGCCAGTAGTATGGCAGGGACTGAAGCTTTCTTT
NA TRBJ1-2 NA TRBV5-4 CASSGEDSSYYGYTF TGTGCCAGCAGCGGGGAGGACAGCAGTTACTATGGCTACACCTTC
NA TRBJ2-3 NA TRBV6-1 CASSDGPHPSTDTQYF TGTGCCAGCAGTGACGGCCCGCACCCAAGCACAGATACGCAGTATTTT
NA TRBJ2-1 NA TRBV27 CASNFGGLSYNEQFF TGTGCCAGCAATTTTGGGGGTCTCTCCTACAATGAGCAGTTCTTC